What follows describes a single TCR beta chain. This specimen comes from a study of blood T cell repertoires in COVID-19. In the study's own analysis: Cell counts per sample came from amplifying reference gene primers. Generated by immunoSEQ multiplex PCR, the TCRdb table keeps only in-frame clones and is missing some. Clonal size and the V and J genes are those of that table, whereas D and trimming came from the DNA. The sample carries over 100,000 clones, over 70% recorded once. The ends lost 3 bases at V and 6 bases at J; junction bases unmatched: 2. The CDR3 loop spans 13 amino acids. CDR1 MDHEN and CDR2 SYDVKM come from the germline V gene.

The clonotype was recovered from a woman in her 70s with acute or convalescent COVID-19. The sequencing sample was made of peripheral blood. V usage is TRBV28 and J usage is TRBJ2-7; 10 bases are a match to TRBD2. CDR3 loop: CASSLLAGAEQYF. CDR3 nucleotides: TGTGCCAGCAGTTTGCTAGCGGGAGCCGAGCAGTACTTC.